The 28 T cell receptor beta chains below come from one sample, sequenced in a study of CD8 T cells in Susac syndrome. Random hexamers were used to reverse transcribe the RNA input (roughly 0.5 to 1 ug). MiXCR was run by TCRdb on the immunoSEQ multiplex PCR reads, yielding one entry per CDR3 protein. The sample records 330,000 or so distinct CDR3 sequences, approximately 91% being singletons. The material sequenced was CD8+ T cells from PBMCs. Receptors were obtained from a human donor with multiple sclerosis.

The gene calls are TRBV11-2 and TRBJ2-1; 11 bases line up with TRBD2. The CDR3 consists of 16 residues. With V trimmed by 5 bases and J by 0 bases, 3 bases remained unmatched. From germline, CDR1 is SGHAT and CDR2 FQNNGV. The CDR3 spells CASSPGLAGSYNEQFF. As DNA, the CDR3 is TGTGCCAGCAGCCCCGGACTAGCGGGCTCCTACAATGAGCAGTTCTTC.

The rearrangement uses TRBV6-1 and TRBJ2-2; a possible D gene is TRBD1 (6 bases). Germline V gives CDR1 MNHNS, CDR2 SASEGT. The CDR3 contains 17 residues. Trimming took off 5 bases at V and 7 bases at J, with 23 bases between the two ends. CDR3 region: CASSPEIRQVISGELFF. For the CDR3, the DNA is TGTGCCAGCAGTCCGGAAATACGACAGGTTATCAGCGGGGAGCTGTTTTTT.

The CDR3 coding sequence is TGCGCCAGCAGCCTCGCGCACGTTCCGGGACAGGGGAACACTGAAGCTTTCTTT. Protein product: CASSLAHVPGQGNTEAFF. V is TRBV4-3 and J is TRBJ1-1, with 9 positions matching TRBD1. The V and J ends lost 4 bases and 1 base, in that order; junction bases with no gene match: 13. The CDR3 extends over 18 amino acids. CDR1 is LGHNA and CDR2 is YSLEER in the germline V gene.

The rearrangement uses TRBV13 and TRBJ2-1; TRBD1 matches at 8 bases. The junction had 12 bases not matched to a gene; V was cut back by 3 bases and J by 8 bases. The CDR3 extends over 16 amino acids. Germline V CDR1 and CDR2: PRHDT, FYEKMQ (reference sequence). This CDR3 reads CASSLIFETGDHEQFF. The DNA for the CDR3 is TGTGCCAGCAGCTTGATTTTCGAGACAGGGGATCATGAGCAGTTCTTC.

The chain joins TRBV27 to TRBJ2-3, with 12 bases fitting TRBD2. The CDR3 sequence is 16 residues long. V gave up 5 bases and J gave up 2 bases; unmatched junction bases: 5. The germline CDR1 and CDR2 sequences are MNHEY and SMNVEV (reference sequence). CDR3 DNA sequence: TGTGCCAGCAGTACGGGACTAGCGGGTTTCACAGATACGCAGTATTTT. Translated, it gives CASSTGLAGFTDTQYF.

This chain's CDR3 is CASSLDPRGTDTDTQYF. CDR3 sequence (DNA): TGTGCCAGCAGCTTGGATCCGCGGGGGACCGACACAGATACGCAGTATTTT. The chain recombines TRBV5-4 with TRBJ2-3; 7 bases are shared with TRBD2. The V gene's germline CDR1 is SGHNT and CDR2 YYREEE (reference sequence). This CDR3 comprises 17 residues. The V segment lost 0 bases and the J segment 2 bases; nucleotides outside the gene matches: 9.

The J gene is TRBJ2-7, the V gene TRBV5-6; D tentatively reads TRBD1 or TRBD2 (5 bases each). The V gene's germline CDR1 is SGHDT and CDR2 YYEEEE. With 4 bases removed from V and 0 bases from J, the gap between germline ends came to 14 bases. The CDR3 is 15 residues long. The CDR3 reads CASSPGPALSYEQYF. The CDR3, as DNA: TGTGCCAGCAGCCCGGGGCCCGCCCTCTCCTACGAGCAGTACTTC.

CDR3 coding DNA: TGTGCCAGCAGCCAAGAGGGTACAGGGGACCTAACCTACGAGCAGTACTTC. Encoded protein: CASSQEGTGDLTYEQYF. The chain combines TRBV4-2 with TRBJ2-7; 7 nucleotides line up with TRBD1. This CDR3 contains 17 residues. The germline CDR1 and CDR2 sequences are LGHNA and YNFKEQ. The trim removed 0 bases at V and 2 bases at J, leaving 10 bases unmatched.

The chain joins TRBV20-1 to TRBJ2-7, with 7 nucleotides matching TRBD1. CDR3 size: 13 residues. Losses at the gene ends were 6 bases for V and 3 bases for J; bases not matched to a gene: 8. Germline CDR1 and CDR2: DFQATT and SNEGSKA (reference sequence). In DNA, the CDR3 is TGCAGTGCGCGGCCACAGGGGCTCTACGAGCAGTACTTC. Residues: CSARPQGLYEQYF.

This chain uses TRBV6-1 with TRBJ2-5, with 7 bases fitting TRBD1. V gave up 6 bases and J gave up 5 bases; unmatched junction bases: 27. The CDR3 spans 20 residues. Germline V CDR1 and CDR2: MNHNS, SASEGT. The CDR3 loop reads CASRMETGWTGNNLGETQYF. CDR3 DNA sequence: TGTGCCAGCAGGATGGAGACAGGTTGGACAGGAAACAATTTAGGGGAGACCCAGTACTTC.

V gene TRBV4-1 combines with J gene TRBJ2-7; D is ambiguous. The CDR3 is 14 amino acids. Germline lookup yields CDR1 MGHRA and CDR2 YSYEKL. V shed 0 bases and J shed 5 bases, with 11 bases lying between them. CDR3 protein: CASSQDRFPNEQYF. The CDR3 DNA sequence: TGCGCCAGCAGCCAAGATAGGTTCCCCAACGAGCAGTACTTC.

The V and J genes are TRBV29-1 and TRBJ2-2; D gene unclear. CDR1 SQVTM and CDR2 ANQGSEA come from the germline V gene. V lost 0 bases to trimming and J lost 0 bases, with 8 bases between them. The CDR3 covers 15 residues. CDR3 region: CSVEDWSANTGELFF. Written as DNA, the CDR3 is TGCAGCGTTGAAGATTGGAGCGCGAACACCGGGGAGCTGTTTTTT.

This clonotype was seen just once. The CDR3 nucleotides are TGCAGCGCTTCAGGGATAGACAGTCGCTTTATCTACGAGCAGTACTTC. It yields the protein CSASGIDSRFIYEQYF. The chain uses TRBV29-1 and TRBJ2-7; weak D call: TRBD1 (5 bases). This CDR3 contains 16 residues. Trimming took off 7 bases at V and 3 bases at J, with 25 bases between the two ends. Germline assignment: CDR1 SQVTM and CDR2 ANQGSEA.

The CDR3 reads CASSDLPEAFF. The CDR3 DNA sequence: TGTGCCAGCAGCGACCTGCCCGAAGCTTTCTTT. The gene calls are TRBV28 and TRBJ1-1, with D uncertain. The CDR3 has 11 residues. Trimming removed 6 bases at V and 8 bases at J, with 10 bases between. Germline CDR1 reads MDHEN; CDR2 reads SYDVKM.

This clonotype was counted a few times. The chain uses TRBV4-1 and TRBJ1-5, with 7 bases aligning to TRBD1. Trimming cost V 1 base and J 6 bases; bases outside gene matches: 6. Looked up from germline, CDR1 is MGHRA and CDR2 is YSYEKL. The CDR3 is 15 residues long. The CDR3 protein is CASSQVRQGGQPQHF. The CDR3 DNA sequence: TGCGCCAGCAGCCAAGTCCGACAGGGTGGTCAGCCCCAGCATTTT.

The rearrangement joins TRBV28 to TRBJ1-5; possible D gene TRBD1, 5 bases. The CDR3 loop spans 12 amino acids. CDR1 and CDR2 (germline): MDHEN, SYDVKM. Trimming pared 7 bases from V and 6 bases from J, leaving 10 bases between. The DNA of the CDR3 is TGTGCCAGCAACCCAGGGAGTCAGCCCCAGCATTTT. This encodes CASNPGSQPQHF.

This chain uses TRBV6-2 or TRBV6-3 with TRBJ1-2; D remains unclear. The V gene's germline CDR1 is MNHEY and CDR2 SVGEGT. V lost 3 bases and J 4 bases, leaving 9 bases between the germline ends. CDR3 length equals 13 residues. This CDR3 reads CASSYSRIYGYTF. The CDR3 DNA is TGTGCCAGCAGTTATTCTCGGATCTATGGCTACACCTTC.

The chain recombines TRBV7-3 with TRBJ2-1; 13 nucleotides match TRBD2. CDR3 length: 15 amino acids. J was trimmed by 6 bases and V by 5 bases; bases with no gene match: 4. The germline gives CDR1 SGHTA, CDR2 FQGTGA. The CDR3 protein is CASSRLAGGLNEQFF. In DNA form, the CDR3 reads TGTGCCAGCAGCCGACTAGCGGGGGGCCTCAATGAGCAGTTCTTC.

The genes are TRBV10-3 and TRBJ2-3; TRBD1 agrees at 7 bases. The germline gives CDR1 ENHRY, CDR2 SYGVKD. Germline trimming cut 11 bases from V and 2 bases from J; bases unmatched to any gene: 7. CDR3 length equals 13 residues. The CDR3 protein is CAHTGVSTDTQYF. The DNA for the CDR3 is TGTGCCCACACAGGGGTCTCCACAGATACGCAGTATTTT.

CDR3 region: CSVEDLYRPNEQFF. The CDR3 DNA follows: TGCAGCGTTGAAGATCTATACAGGCCCAATGAGCAGTTCTTC. V and J are TRBV29-1 and TRBJ2-1; D is possibly TRBD1 (5 bases). CDR1 and CDR2 (germline): SQVTM, ANQGSEA. The CDR3 is 14 residues long. Trimming removed 0 bases from V and 6 bases from J, with 12 bases in between.

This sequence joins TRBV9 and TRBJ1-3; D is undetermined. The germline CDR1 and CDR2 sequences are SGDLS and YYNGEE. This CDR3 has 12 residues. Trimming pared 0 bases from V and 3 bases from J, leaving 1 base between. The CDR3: CASSVGGNTIYF. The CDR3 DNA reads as TGTGCCAGCAGCGTAGGTGGAAACACCATATATTTT.

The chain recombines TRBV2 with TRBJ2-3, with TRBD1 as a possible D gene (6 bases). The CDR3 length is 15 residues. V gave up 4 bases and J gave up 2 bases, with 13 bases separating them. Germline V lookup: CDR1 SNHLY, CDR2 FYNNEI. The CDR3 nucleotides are TGTGCCAGCAGTGCGGGCAGGGGCCCCACAGATACGCAGTATTTT. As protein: CASSAGRGPTDTQYF.

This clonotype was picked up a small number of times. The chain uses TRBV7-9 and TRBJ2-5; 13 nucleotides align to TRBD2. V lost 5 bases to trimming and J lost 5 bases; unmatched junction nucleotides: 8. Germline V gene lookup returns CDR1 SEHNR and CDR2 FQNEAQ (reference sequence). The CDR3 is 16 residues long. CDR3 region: CASSILAGGLSETQYF. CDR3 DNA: TGTGCCAGCAGCATACTAGCGGGGGGGCTCAGTGAGACCCAGTACTTC.

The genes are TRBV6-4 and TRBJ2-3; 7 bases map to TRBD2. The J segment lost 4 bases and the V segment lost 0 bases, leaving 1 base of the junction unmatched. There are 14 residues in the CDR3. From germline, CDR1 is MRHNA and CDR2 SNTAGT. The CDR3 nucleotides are TGTGCCAGCAGTGACTCGGGGGGGTCAGATACGCAGTATTTT. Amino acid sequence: CASSDSGGSDTQYF.

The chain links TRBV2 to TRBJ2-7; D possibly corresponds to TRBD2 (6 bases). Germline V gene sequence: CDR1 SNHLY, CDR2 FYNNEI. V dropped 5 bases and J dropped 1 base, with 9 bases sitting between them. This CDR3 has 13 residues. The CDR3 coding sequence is TGTGCCAGCAGTCCCCGGGGGTCCTACGAGCAGTACTTC. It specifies CASSPRGSYEQYF.

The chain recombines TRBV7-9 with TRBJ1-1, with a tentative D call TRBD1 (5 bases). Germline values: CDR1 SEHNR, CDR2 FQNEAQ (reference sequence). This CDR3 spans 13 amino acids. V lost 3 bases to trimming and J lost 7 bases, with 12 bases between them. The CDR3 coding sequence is TGTGCCAGCAGCTTTTACGGGGCAGATGAAGCTTTCTTT. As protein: CASSFYGADEAFF. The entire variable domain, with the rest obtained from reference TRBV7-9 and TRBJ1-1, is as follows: DTGVSQNPRHKITKRGQNVTFRCDPISEHNRLYWYRQTLGQGPEFLTYFQNEAQLEKSRLLSDRFSAERPKGSFSTLEIQRTEQGDSAMYLCASSFYGADEAFFGQGTRLTVV.

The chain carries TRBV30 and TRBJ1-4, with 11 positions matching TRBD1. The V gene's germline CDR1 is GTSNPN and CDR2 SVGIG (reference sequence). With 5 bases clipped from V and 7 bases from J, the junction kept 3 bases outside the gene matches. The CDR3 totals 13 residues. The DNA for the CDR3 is TGTGCCTGGGAAGGGACAGGGGGTGAAAAACTGTTTTTT. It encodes CAWEGTGGEKLFF. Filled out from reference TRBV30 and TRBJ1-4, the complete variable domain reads SQTIHQWPATLVQPVGSPLSLECTVEGTSNPNLYWYRQAAGRGLQLLFYSVGIGQISSEVPQNLSASRPQDRQFILSSKKLLLSDSGFYLCAWEGTGGEKLFFGSGTQLSVL.

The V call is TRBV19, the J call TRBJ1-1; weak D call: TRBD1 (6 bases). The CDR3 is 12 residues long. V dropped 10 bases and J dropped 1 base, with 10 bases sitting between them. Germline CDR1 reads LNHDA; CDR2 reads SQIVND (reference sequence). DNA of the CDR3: TGTGCCACTATACAGGGGAACACTGAAGCTTTCTTT. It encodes CATIQGNTEAFF.